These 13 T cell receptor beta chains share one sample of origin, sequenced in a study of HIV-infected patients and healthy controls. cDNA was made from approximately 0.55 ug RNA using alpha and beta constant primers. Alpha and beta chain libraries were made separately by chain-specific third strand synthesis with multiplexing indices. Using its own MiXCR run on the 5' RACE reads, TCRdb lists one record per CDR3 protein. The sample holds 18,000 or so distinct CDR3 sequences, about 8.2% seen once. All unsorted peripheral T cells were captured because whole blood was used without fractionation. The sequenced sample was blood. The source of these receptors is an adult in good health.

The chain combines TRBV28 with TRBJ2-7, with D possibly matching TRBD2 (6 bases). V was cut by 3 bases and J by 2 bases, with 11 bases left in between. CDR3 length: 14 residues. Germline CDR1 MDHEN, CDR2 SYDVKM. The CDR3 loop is CASSLEGPPYEQYF. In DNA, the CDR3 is TGTGCCAGCAGTTTGGAGGGACCTCCCTACGAGCAGTACTTC.

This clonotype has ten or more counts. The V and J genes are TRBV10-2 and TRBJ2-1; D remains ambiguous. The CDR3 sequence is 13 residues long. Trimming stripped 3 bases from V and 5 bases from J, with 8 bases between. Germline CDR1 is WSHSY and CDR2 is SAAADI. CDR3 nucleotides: TGCGCCAGCAGTGAAGGGCGTAACAATGAGCAGTTCTTC. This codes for CASSEGRNNEQFF.

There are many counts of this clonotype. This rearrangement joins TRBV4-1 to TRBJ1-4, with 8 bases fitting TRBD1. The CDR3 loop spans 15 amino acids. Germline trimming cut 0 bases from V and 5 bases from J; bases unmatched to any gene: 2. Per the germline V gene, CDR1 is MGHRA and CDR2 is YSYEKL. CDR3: CASSQDYRGNEKLFF. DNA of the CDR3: TGCGCCAGCAGCCAAGATTACAGGGGGAATGAAAAACTGTTTTTT.

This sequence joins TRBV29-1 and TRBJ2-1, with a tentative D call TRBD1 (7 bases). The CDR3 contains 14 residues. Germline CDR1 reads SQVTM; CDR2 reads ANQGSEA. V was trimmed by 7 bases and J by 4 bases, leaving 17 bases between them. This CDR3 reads CSAGGQRGYNEQFF. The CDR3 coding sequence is TGCAGCGCCGGGGGACAGCGAGGATACAATGAGCAGTTCTTC.

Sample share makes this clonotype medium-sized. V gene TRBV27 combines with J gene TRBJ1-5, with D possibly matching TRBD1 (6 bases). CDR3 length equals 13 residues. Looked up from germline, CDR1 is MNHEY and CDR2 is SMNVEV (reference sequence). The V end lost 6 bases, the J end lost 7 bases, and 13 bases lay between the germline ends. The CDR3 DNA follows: TGTGCCAGCAGCCCCAGGGGAATGCAGCCCCAGCATTTT. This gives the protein CASSPRGMQPQHF.

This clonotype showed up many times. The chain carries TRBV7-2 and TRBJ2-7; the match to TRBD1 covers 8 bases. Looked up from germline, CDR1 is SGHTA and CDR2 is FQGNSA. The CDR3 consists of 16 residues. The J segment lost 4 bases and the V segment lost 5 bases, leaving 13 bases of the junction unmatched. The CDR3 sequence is CASSPNTGQALYEQYF. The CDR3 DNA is TGTGCCAGCAGCCCGAATACGGGACAGGCACTTTACGAGCAGTACTTC.

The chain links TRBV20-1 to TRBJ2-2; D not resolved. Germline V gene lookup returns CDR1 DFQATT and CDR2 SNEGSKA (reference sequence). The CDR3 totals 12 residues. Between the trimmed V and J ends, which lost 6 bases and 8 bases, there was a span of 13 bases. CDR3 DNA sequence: TGCAGTGCCGATATAAGGCTGGGGGAGCTGTTTTTT. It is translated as CSADIRLGELFF.

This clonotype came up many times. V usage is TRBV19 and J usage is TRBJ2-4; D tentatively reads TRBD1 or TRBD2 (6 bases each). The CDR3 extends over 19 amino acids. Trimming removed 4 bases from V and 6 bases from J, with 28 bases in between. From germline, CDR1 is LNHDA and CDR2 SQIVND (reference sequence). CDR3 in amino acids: CASSRSGPSGGASRNIQYF. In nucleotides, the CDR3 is TGTGCCAGTAGTAGATCCGGGCCTTCCGGGGGCGCATCGAGAAACATTCAGTACTTC.

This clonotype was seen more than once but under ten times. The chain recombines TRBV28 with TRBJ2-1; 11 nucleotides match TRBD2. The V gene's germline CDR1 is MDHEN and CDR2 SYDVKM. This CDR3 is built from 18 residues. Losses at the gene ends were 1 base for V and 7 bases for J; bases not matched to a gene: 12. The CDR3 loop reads CASSLFRPGTSGRNEQFF. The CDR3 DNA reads TGTGCCAGCAGTTTATTCAGACCCGGGACTAGCGGACGAAATGAGCAGTTCTTC.

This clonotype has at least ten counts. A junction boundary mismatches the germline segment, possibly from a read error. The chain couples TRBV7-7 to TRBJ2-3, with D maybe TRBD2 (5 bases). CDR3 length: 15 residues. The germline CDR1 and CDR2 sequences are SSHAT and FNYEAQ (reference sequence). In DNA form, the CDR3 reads TGTGCTAGCAGCCAATCGGAGGCACAAGCCGATACGCAGTATTTT. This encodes CASSQSEAQADTQYF.

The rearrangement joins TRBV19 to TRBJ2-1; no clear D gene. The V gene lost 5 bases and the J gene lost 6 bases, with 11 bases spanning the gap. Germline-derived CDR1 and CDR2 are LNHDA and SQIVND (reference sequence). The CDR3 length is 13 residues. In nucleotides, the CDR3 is TGTGCCAGTAGTGCCCCCCGTATCAATGAGCAGTTCTTC. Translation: CASSAPRINEQFF. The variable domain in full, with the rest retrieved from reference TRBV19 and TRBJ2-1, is DGGITQSPKYLFRKEGQNVTLSCEQNLNHDAMYWYRQDPGQGLRLIYYSQIVNDFQKGDIAEGYSVSREKKESFPLTVTSAQKNPTAFYLCASSAPRINEQFFGPGTRLTVL.

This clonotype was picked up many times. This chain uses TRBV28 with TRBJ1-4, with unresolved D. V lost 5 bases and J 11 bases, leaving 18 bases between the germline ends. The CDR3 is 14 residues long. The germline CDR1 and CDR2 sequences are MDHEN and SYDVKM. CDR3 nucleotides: TGTGCCAGCAGTCCTCCATCGGCCCTACGGAAACTGTTTTTT. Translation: CASSPPSALRKLFF.

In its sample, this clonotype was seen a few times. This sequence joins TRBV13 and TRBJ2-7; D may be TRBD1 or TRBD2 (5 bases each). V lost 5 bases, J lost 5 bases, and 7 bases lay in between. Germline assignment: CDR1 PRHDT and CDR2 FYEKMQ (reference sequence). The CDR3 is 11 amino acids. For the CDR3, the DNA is TGTGCCAGCAGCCTGGGGGACGAGCAGTACTTC. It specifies CASSLGDEQYF.